This TCR beta chain comes out of a study of blood T cell repertoires in COVID-19. This CDR3 region has 17 residues. With 1 base clipped from V and 3 bases from J, the junction kept 10 bases outside the gene matches. CDR1 and CDR2 from the germline V gene are MGHRA and YSYEKL. The table came from immunoSEQ multiplex PCR; TCRdb's copy has only in-frame clones and leaves some out. The data contain 130,000 or so clones, around nine tenths of them singletons. The chain recombines TRBV4-1 with TRBJ2-3; 7 nucleotides line up with TRBD2. The clonotype was recovered from a woman in her 70s with COVID-19, enrolled during active disease. The sequenced sample was peripheral blood. The CDR3 region is CASSQGIGGVRTDTQYF. CDR3 DNA: TGCGCCAGCAGCCAAGGAATTGGGGGGGTGAGAACAGATACGCAGTATTTT.